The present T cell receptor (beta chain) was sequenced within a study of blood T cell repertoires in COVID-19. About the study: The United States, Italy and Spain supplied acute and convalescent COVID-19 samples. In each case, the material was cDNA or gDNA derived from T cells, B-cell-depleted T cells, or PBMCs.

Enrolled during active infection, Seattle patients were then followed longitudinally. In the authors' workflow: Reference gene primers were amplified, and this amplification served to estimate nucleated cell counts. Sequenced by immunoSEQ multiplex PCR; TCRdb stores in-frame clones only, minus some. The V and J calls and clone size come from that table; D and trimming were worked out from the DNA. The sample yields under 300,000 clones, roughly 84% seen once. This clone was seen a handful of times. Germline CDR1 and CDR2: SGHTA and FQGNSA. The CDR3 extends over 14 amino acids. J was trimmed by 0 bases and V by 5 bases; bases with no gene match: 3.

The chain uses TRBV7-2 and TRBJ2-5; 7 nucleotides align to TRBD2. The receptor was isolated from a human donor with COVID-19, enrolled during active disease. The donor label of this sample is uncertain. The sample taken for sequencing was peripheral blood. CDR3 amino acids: CASSPREYQETQYF. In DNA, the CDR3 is TGTGCCAGCAGCCCGCGGGAGTACCAAGAGACCCAGTACTTC.